These 27 T cell receptor beta chains share one sample of origin, sequenced in a study of T-cell memory formation after mild COVID-19. TCRdb recomputed calls from the 5' RACE reads with MiXCR, one row per CDR3 protein. The sample records hundreds of thousands of distinct CDR3 sequences, approximately 15% being singletons. The specimen was PBMCs or a T cell subset sorted from them (not recorded which). The receptors come from an adult woman who had mild COVID-19 (a few samples of this study predate the infection). Cell type and time point are not known.

This clonotype showed up many times. The chain recombines TRBV20-1 with TRBJ2-7, with D unclear. Trimming removed 8 bases from V and 3 bases from J, with 20 bases in between. Germline CDR1 and CDR2: DFQATT and SNEGSKA (reference sequence). CDR3 size: 14 residues. The CDR3 protein is CSSYDPKLGYEQYF. The CDR3 nucleotides are TGCAGTTCCTATGATCCTAAGTTGGGCTACGAGCAGTACTTC.

CDR3 sequence (DNA): TGTGCCACCAGTGATTTGTCGGGGGGCGCGGGAGATACGCAGTATTTT. This encodes CATSDLSGGAGDTQYF. V usage is TRBV24-1 and J usage is TRBJ2-3; D is possibly TRBD2 (7 bases). V was clipped by 0 bases and J by 5 bases, with 14 bases between them. This CDR3 has 16 amino acids. Per germline, CDR1 KGHDR and CDR2 SFDVKD.

The J gene is TRBJ1-1, the V gene TRBV18; D is unclear. With 5 bases removed from V and 1 base from J, the gap between germline ends came to 8 bases. The CDR3 contains 13 residues. Germline loops: CDR1 KGHSH, CDR2 LQKENI. The CDR3 sequence is CASSTDQNTEAFF. CDR3 nucleotide sequence: TGTGCCAGCTCAACGGATCAGAACACTGAAGCTTTCTTT.

This clonotype turned up a few times. J is TRBJ2-1 and V is TRBV12-3 or TRBV12-4; TRBD1 agrees at 8 bases. Trimming at V came to 4 bases and at J to 6 bases, leaving 8 bases not matched to a gene. CDR3 length equals 15 residues. The CDR3, as DNA: TGTGCCAGCAGTTCTTTTTTGGACAGGGCCAATGAGCAGTTCTTC. Translating it yields CASSSFLDRANEQFF.

CDR3: CATSAAQRRFF. The CDR3 region has the DNA TGTGCCACCAGTGCAGCTCAAAGGAGGTTCTTC. The J gene is TRBJ2-1, the V gene TRBV24-1; D gene unclear. The germline V gene encodes CDR1 KGHDR and CDR2 SFDVKD. CDR3 length equals 11 residues. V was pared by 5 bases and J by 15 bases, with 13 bases between.

The rearrangement links TRBV5-1 to TRBJ2-7; 16 bases match TRBD2. The V and J ends lost 5 bases and 6 bases, in that order; junction bases with no gene match: 17. The CDR3 has 19 residues. Germline CDR1 is SGHRS and CDR2 is YFSETQ. CDR3 sequence reads: CASRPGKGLAGGRDLEQYF. CDR3 bases: TGCGCCAGCAGACCGGGGAAGGGACTAGCGGGGGGGCGTGATCTCGAGCAGTACTTC.

This clonotype turned up a few times. The J gene is TRBJ2-2, the V gene TRBV20-1, with a possible D match to TRBD1 (6 bases). Germline V CDR1 and CDR2: DFQATT, SNEGSKA (reference sequence). CDR3 size: 18 residues. The V end lost 2 bases, the J end lost 0 bases, and 19 bases lay between the germline ends. As DNA, the CDR3 is TGCAGTGCTAGAATATCCGGGACACAGGTTCCGAACACCGGGGAGCTGTTTTTT. Its translation is CSARISGTQVPNTGELFF.

This clonotype was seen only a few times. The J gene is TRBJ2-2, the V gene TRBV4-2; D possibly matches TRBD1 or TRBD2 (6 bases each). CDR3 length: 19 amino acids. Germline lookup yields CDR1 LGHNA and CDR2 YNFKEQ. V lost 3 bases and J 4 bases, leaving 24 bases between the germline ends. The CDR3 reads CASSHLPGERGPGTGELFF. The CDR3, as DNA: TGTGCCAGCAGCCACCTCCCAGGGGAACGGGGGCCCGGCACCGGGGAGCTGTTTTTT.

This clonotype was detected many times. The gene calls are TRBV7-2 and TRBJ2-7; 9 nucleotides align to TRBD2. Germline V gives CDR1 SGHTA, CDR2 FQGNSA. CDR3 length: 15 amino acids. V lost 4 bases, J lost 4 bases, and 8 bases stayed unmatched. Here the CDR3 DNA reads TGTGCCAGCAGCTCAGAACCGGGACTAGCTTACGAGCAGTACTTC. It specifies CASSSEPGLAYEQYF.

The rearrangement joins TRBV7-2 to TRBJ2-5, with TRBD2 identical over 7 bases. V lost 0 bases, J lost 2 bases, and 9 bases stayed unmatched. The germline V gene encodes CDR1 SGHTA and CDR2 FQGNSA. CDR3 length: 17 amino acids. DNA for the CDR3: TGTGCCAGCAGCTTAGCCCTCCTTCAGCGGGAACAAGAGACCCAGTACTTC. Its protein product is CASSLALLQREQETQYF. Filled out from reference TRBV7-2 and TRBJ2-5, the complete variable domain reads GAGVSQSPSNKVTEKGKDVELRCDPISGHTALYWYRQSLGQGLEFLIYFQGNSAPDKSGLPSDRFSAERTGGSVSTLTIQRTQQEDSAVYLCASSLALLQREQETQYFGPGTRLLVL.

This clonotype was detected many times. The V call is TRBV20-1, the J call TRBJ1-3; D might be TRBD1 (6 bases). Trimming shortened V by 1 base and J by 2 bases, and 12 bases separated the two germline ends. The CDR3 sequence is 15 residues long. CDR1 and CDR2 from the germline V gene are DFQATT and SNEGSKA (reference sequence). The CDR3 nucleotides read TGCAGTGCTAGAGTCCCAGGGGCGACTGGAAACACCATATATTTT. Translated: CSARVPGATGNTIYF.

This clonotype was counted only a few times. The rearrangement links TRBV12-3 or TRBV12-4 to TRBJ2-7; TRBD1 aligns across 7 bases. The CDR3 extends over 13 amino acids. V was pared by 6 bases and J by 2 bases, with 4 bases of the junction left unmatched. CDR3 in DNA: TGTGCCAGCAGGGGACAGCTTCCCTACGAGCAGTACTTC. Translated, it gives CASRGQLPYEQYF.

As DNA, the CDR3 is TGTGCCAGCAGCCGGGGGTGGACAGCCCAAGAGACCCAGTACTTC. It specifies CASSRGWTAQETQYF. The gene calls are TRBV7-6 and TRBJ2-5, with D perhaps given as TRBD1 or TRBD2 (6 bases each). Germline values: CDR1 SGHVS, CDR2 FNYEAQ. Trimming left V 5 bases short and J 1 base short, with 14 bases between. The CDR3 runs 15 residues.

The chain has TRBV20-1 and TRBJ1-1; no definite D call. This CDR3 is built from 10 residues. Trimming removed 5 bases from V and 11 bases from J, with 12 bases in between. The germline gives CDR1 DFQATT, CDR2 SNEGSKA (reference sequence). The CDR3 reads CSAWVGGAFF. The CDR3 bases are TGCAGTGCTTGGGTAGGTGGCGCTTTCTTT.

The CDR3 coding sequence is TGTGCCAGCAGCCCGACTAGCGGGGGCCGGGATACGCAGTATTTT. Protein product: CASSPTSGGRDTQYF. V and J are TRBV3-1 and TRBJ2-3; 12 bases agree with TRBD2. The CDR3 spans 15 residues. V trimming: 4 bases; J trimming: 6 bases; junction bases outside the gene matches: 5. Germline V gene sequence: CDR1 LGHDT, CDR2 YNNKEL (reference sequence).

There are many counts of this clonotype. An end of the junction does not agree with germline; a read error may underlie this. The chain links TRBV4-1 to TRBJ1-1, with D possibly TRBD1 on 5 matching bases. The V gene's germline CDR1 is MGHRA and CDR2 YSYEKL. CDR3 length equals 17 residues. Here the CDR3 reads CASSQDWTPGPFTGAFF. The CDR3 DNA reads as TGCGCCAGCAGCCAAGATTGGACACCTGGGCCGTTTACTGGAGCTTTCTTT.

In this sample, this clonotype turned up a few times. This chain links TRBV30 with TRBJ2-2; TRBD1 or TRBD2 may be the D gene (5 bases each). The CDR3 spans 15 residues. Trimming left V 0 bases short and J 6 bases short, with 14 bases between. Germline CDR1 reads GTSNPN; CDR2 reads SVGIG (reference sequence). The CDR3 sequence is CAWSVDGTGAGELFF. The DNA of the CDR3 is TGTGCCTGGAGTGTGGACGGGACCGGGGCCGGGGAGCTGTTTTTT.

The J gene is TRBJ2-7, the V gene TRBV12-3 or TRBV12-4; D unclear. V was pared by 0 bases and J by 3 bases, with 6 bases between. CDR3 length: 13 amino acids. CDR3 DNA: TGTGCCAGCAGTTTAGCGGTCGGCTACGAGCAGTACTTC. Translation gives CASSLAVGYEQYF.

This clonotype came up a few times. The chain has TRBV15 and TRBJ2-1, with TRBD2 matching over 8 bases. The CDR3 has 16 residues. With 0 bases clipped from V and 7 bases from J, the junction kept 8 bases outside the gene matches. Germline CDR1 reads LNHNV; CDR2 reads YYDKDF (reference sequence). This chain's CDR3 is CATSRDRLAGKNEQFF. The CDR3 DNA sequence: TGTGCCACCAGCAGAGATCGTCTAGCGGGTAAAAATGAGCAGTTCTTC.

V usage is TRBV4-3 and J usage is TRBJ1-6, with D unclear. V gave up 1 base and J gave up 3 bases, with 7 bases separating them. CDR3 length: 15 residues. CDR1 and CDR2 (germline): LGHNA, YSLEER. CDR3: CASSQAGVYNSPLHF. In nucleotides, the CDR3 is TGCGCCAGCAGCCAAGCCGGGGTCTATAATTCACCCCTCCACTTT.

The table lists this clonotype with a few counts. The J gene is TRBJ2-1, the V gene TRBV10-3, with 10 nucleotides matching TRBD2. The CDR3 spans 20 residues. J was trimmed by 5 bases and V by 5 bases; bases with no gene match: 21. Germline-derived CDR1 and CDR2 are ENHRY and SYGVKD. The CDR3 nucleotides read TGTGCCATCAGTCTCAGGACAGGGAAAAGAGCGGGAGGGCCGGACAATGAGCAGTTCTTC. It specifies CAISLRTGKRAGGPDNEQFF.

V gene TRBV4-1 combines with J gene TRBJ2-2; perhaps TRBD1 as D (5 bases). Germline values: CDR1 MGHRA, CDR2 YSYEKL. The CDR3 spans 17 residues. V was pared by 4 bases and J by 0 bases, with 15 bases between. The CDR3 DNA sequence: TGCGCCAGCAGCCCCGGTGGGGCTAGATCGAACACCGGGGAGCTGTTTTTT. It is translated as CASSPGGARSNTGELFF.

This clonotype was counted a few times. This chain connects TRBV9 to TRBJ2-1; 8 nucleotides match TRBD2. V was pared by 0 bases and J by 2 bases, with 4 bases of the junction left unmatched. Germline V lookup: CDR1 SGDLS, CDR2 YYNGEE. The CDR3 runs 16 residues. As DNA, the CDR3 is TGTGCCAGCAGCGTAGCTGCGGGGGGAACCTACAATGAGCAGTTCTTC. Translated, it gives CASSVAAGGTYNEQFF.

This clonotype was observed many times. The chain has TRBV18 and TRBJ2-3; possibly TRBD1 for D (5 bases). In germline, CDR1 is KGHSH, CDR2 LQKENI. Trimming pared 3 bases from V and 4 bases from J, leaving 8 bases between. The CDR3 has 13 amino acids. As DNA, the CDR3 is TGTGCCAGCTCACCGACAGTTGCAGATACGCAGTATTTT. It is translated as CASSPTVADTQYF.

As for this clonotype: An end of the junction differs from the germline gene, which may be a read error. The V and J genes are TRBV29-1 and TRBJ1-2; D remains unclear. There are 10 residues in the CDR3. Germline V lookup: CDR1 SQVTM, CDR2 ANQGSEA. The CDR3 is CSVEEGQADF. CDR3 nucleotides: TGCAGCGTTGAAGAGGGCCAGGCTGACTTC.

This clonotype occurred a few times. Written as DNA, the CDR3 is TGTGCCAGCAGTCGGGCATTCGGTATCTATGGCTACACCTTC. Protein product: CASSRAFGIYGYTF. The V and J genes are TRBV7-2 and TRBJ1-2; no definite D call. Trimming cost V 6 bases and J 4 bases, with 15 bases left between them. This CDR3 has 14 residues. CDR1 is SGHTA and CDR2 is FQGNSA in the germline V gene.

Only a few counts were recorded for this clonotype. The chain couples TRBV7-8 to TRBJ2-7; 12 positions agree with TRBD2. Germline values: CDR1 SGHVS, CDR2 FQNEAQ. The CDR3 covers 16 residues. J gave up 3 bases and V 4 bases, and 7 bases lay outside the gene matches. The CDR3 is CASSSYTSGRYYEQYF. The CDR3 DNA follows: TGTGCCAGCAGCTCTTATACTAGCGGGAGGTACTACGAGCAGTACTTC.